The rows below give T cell receptor beta chains drawn from one sample of a study of T-cell memory formation after mild COVID-19. Via MiXCR, TCRdb re-called the 5' RACE reads, giving one row per CDR3 protein. The sample consists of hundreds of thousands of distinct CDR3 sequences, roughly 18% of them appearing once. What was sequenced was PBMCs or a T cell subset sorted from them (not recorded which). These receptors all come from a man younger than 35 who had mild COVID-19 (a few samples of this study predate the infection). Cell type and time point are not known. CDR3s include the opening cysteine and the closing phenylalanine or tryptophan. A D gene is named only where the DNA matches it firmly. Rows give clone size only sometimes, using once, few, many, or a class for an expanded clone.

CDR3 length: 15; D gene: TRBD1; clone size: NA; V gene: TRBV10-3; J gene: TRBJ1-5; CDR3 protein: CAIRQGIGSNQPQHF; CDR3 DNA: TGTGCCATCAGACAGGGGATAGGGAGCAATCAGCCCCAGCATTTT
CDR3 length: 14; D gene: NA; clone size: NA; V gene: TRBV6-7; J gene: TRBJ2-5; CDR3 protein: CASSYRPSPETQYF; CDR3 DNA: TGTGCCAGCAGTTACCGTCCTAGCCCAGAGACCCAGTACTTC
CDR3 length: 15; D gene: NA; clone size: NA; V gene: TRBV12-3/TRBV12-4; J gene: TRBJ2-7; CDR3 protein: CASSFSFPGSYEQYF; CDR3 DNA: TGTGCCAGCAGTTTTTCTTTTCCTGGCTCCTACGAGCAGTACTTC
CDR3 length: 13; D gene: TRBD2; clone size: NA; V gene: TRBV6-2/TRBV6-3; J gene: TRBJ2-3; CDR3 protein: CASTPPGGDTQYF; CDR3 DNA: TGTGCCAGCACCCCCCCGGGGGGAGATACGCAGTATTTT
CDR3 length: 15; D gene: NA; clone size: NA; V gene: TRBV7-9; J gene: TRBJ2-2; CDR3 protein: CASSLWDLYTGELFF; CDR3 DNA: TGTGCCAGCAGCTTATGGGACCTTTACACCGGGGAGCTGTTTTTT
CDR3 length: 14; D gene: NA; clone size: NA; V gene: TRBV7-9; J gene: TRBJ1-1; CDR3 protein: CASSLAGSQKRAFF; CDR3 DNA: TGTGCCAGCAGCTTAGCTGGCAGCCAAAAGAGAGCTTTCTTT
CDR3 length: 14; D gene: NA; clone size: NA; V gene: TRBV29-1; J gene: TRBJ1-1; CDR3 protein: CRPPIGAQNTEAFF; CDR3 DNA: TGCAGGCCTCCGATAGGTGCCCAGAACACTGAAGCTTTCTTT
CDR3 length: 14; D gene: NA; clone size: NA; V gene: TRBV2; J gene: TRBJ1-5; CDR3 protein: CASSDSYSNQPQHF; CDR3 DNA: TGTGCCAGCAGTGACAGCTATAGCAATCAGCCCCAGCATTTT
CDR3 length: 13; D gene: NA; clone size: few; V gene: TRBV6-5; J gene: TRBJ2-1; CDR3 protein: CASRRLAGDEQFF; CDR3 DNA: TGTGCCAGCAGGCGTCTGGCGGGTGATGAGCAGTTCTTC
CDR3 length: 16; D gene: NA; clone size: few; V gene: TRBV7-2; J gene: TRBJ2-1; CDR3 protein: CASSSGGPGSYNEQFF; CDR3 DNA: TGTGCCAGCAGCTCAGGAGGCCCTGGGTCCTACAATGAGCAGTTCTTC
CDR3 length: 15; D gene: NA; clone size: few; V gene: TRBV7-9; J gene: TRBJ2-7; CDR3 protein: CASSRLLDRSYEQYF; CDR3 DNA: TGTGCCAGCAGCCGACTTCTGGATCGTTCCTACGAGCAGTACTTC
CDR3 length: 13; D gene: TRBD2; clone size: few; V gene: TRBV20-1; J gene: TRBJ2-5; CDR3 protein: CSARLAGQETQYF; CDR3 DNA: TGCAGTGCCCGACTAGCGGGGCAAGAGACCCAGTACTTC
CDR3 length: 13; D gene: NA; clone size: NA; V gene: TRBV15; J gene: TRBJ1-6; CDR3 protein: CATRSQVNSPLHF; CDR3 DNA: TGTGCCACCCGGTCACAGGTTAATTCACCCCTCCACTTT
CDR3 length: 16; D gene: NA; clone size: many; V gene: TRBV27; J gene: TRBJ2-6; CDR3 protein: CASSLGLYSGANVLTF; CDR3 DNA: TGTGCCAGCAGTTTGGGACTGTACTCTGGGGCCAACGTCCTGACTTTC
CDR3 length: 13; D gene: NA; clone size: NA; V gene: TRBV4-3; J gene: TRBJ2-5; CDR3 protein: CASSTDGEETQYF; CDR3 DNA: TGCGCCAGCAGCACGGACGGAGAAGAGACCCAGTACTTC
CDR3 length: 14; D gene: NA; clone size: many; V gene: TRBV5-1; J gene: TRBJ1-1; CDR3 protein: CASSWDGENTEAFF; CDR3 DNA: TGCGCCAGCAGCTGGGACGGAGAGAACACTGAAGCTTTCTTT
CDR3 length: 15; D gene: NA; clone size: NA; V gene: TRBV9; J gene: TRBJ2-3; CDR3 protein: CASSHRSGGTDTQYF; CDR3 DNA: TGTGCCAGCAGCCATCGAAGCGGAGGCACAGATACGCAGTATTTT
CDR3 length: 14; D gene: TRBD1; clone size: NA; V gene: TRBV6-2/TRBV6-3; J gene: TRBJ2-7; CDR3 protein: CASSFQGDSYEQYF; CDR3 DNA: TGTGCCAGCAGTTTCCAGGGGGACTCCTACGAGCAGTACTTC
CDR3 length: 15; D gene: NA; clone size: many; V gene: TRBV7-2; J gene: TRBJ1-2; CDR3 protein: CASSLLSGGLYGYTF; CDR3 DNA: TGTGCCAGCAGCTTACTCTCGGGGGGCCTCTATGGCTACACCTTC
CDR3 length: 13; D gene: NA; clone size: few; V gene: TRBV4-3; J gene: TRBJ2-5; CDR3 protein: CASSQDVGETQYF; CDR3 DNA: TGCGCCAGCAGCCAAGATGTGGGAGAGACCCAGTACTTC
CDR3 length: 16; D gene: TRBD2; clone size: NA; V gene: TRBV5-1; J gene: TRBJ2-1; CDR3 protein: CASSGEGLAGNSEQFF; CDR3 DNA: TGCGCCAGCAGCGGGGAGGGACTAGCGGGGAATAGTGAGCAGTTCTTC
CDR3 length: 16; D gene: NA; clone size: few; V gene: TRBV7-2; J gene: TRBJ1-1; CDR3 protein: CASSPAGGLTDTEAFF; CDR3 DNA: TGTGCCAGCAGCCCTGCTGGGGGGCTTACGGACACTGAAGCTTTCTTT
CDR3 length: 13; D gene: NA; clone size: NA; V gene: TRBV12-3/TRBV12-4; J gene: TRBJ1-1; CDR3 protein: CASSFGGRTEAFF; CDR3 DNA: TGTGCCAGCAGTTTCGGGGGTCGGACTGAAGCTTTCTTT
CDR3 length: 15; D gene: NA; clone size: NA; V gene: TRBV7-2; J gene: TRBJ1-5; CDR3 protein: CASSFGTYSNQPQHF; CDR3 DNA: TGTGCCAGCAGCTTCGGGACGTATAGCAATCAGCCCCAGCATTTT
CDR3 length: 13; D gene: NA; clone size: few; V gene: TRBV7-8; J gene: TRBJ2-7; CDR3 protein: CASSIDRLYEQYF; CDR3 DNA: TGTGCCAGCAGCATTGACAGGTTGTACGAGCAGTACTTC
CDR3 length: 14; D gene: NA; clone size: many; V gene: TRBV7-2; J gene: TRBJ1-1; CDR3 protein: CASSLGRRNTEAFF; CDR3 DNA: TGTGCCAGCAGCCTGGGACGGAGAAACACTGAAGCTTTCTTT
CDR3 length: 14; D gene: TRBD2; clone size: NA; V gene: TRBV5-5; J gene: TRBJ2-5; CDR3 protein: CASTLAGTQETQYF; CDR3 DNA: TGTGCCAGCACCCTAGCGGGAACCCAAGAGACCCAGTACTTC
CDR3 length: 14; D gene: NA; clone size: NA; V gene: TRBV6-5; J gene: TRBJ2-3; CDR3 protein: CASRQTSDTDTQYF; CDR3 DNA: TGTGCCAGCAGACAAACTAGTGACACAGATACGCAGTATTTT
CDR3 length: 13; D gene: NA; clone size: NA; V gene: TRBV20-1; J gene: TRBJ2-2; CDR3 protein: CSASPQDTGELFF; CDR3 DNA: TGCAGTGCTAGCCCGCAAGACACCGGGGAGCTGTTTTTT
CDR3 length: 16; D gene: NA; clone size: few; V gene: TRBV4-3; J gene: TRBJ1-1; CDR3 protein: CASSQDEQGRGTEAFF; CDR3 DNA: TGCGCCAGCAGCCAAGATGAACAGGGAAGGGGAACTGAAGCTTTCTTT
CDR3 length: 15; D gene: NA; clone size: NA; V gene: TRBV6-6; J gene: TRBJ2-2; CDR3 protein: CASSYSPGETGELFF; CDR3 DNA: TGTGCCAGCAGTTACTCGCCGGGGGAGACCGGGGAGCTGTTTTTT
CDR3 length: 16; D gene: NA; clone size: few; V gene: TRBV6-5; J gene: TRBJ2-7; CDR3 protein: CASKGRLSNRVYEQYF; CDR3 DNA: TGTGCCAGCAAAGGCCGGCTCTCGAACCGGGTCTACGAGCAGTACTTC
CDR3 length: 15; D gene: TRBD2; clone size: once; V gene: TRBV19; J gene: TRBJ2-1; CDR3 protein: CASRLERGGHNEQFF; CDR3 DNA: TGTGCCAGTAGGCTGGAGCGGGGGGGCCACAATGAGCAGTTCTTC
CDR3 length: 12; D gene: NA; clone size: NA; V gene: TRBV28; J gene: TRBJ2-7; CDR3 protein: CASRLIADEQYF; CDR3 DNA: TGTGCCAGCCGGTTGATTGCCGACGAGCAGTACTTC
CDR3 length: 18; D gene: TRBD2; clone size: NA; V gene: TRBV9; J gene: TRBJ2-1; CDR3 protein: CASSTSGGAGFGYNEQFF; CDR3 DNA: TGTGCCAGCAGCACTAGCGGGGGGGCTGGGTTTGGCTACAATGAGCAGTTCTTC
CDR3 length: 13; D gene: NA; clone size: NA; V gene: TRBV7-2; J gene: TRBJ2-1; CDR3 protein: CASSLKSRNEQFF; CDR3 DNA: TGTGCCAGCAGCTTAAAAAGTAGAAATGAGCAGTTCTTC
CDR3 length: 13; D gene: NA; clone size: many; V gene: TRBV30; J gene: TRBJ1-1; CDR3 protein: CALGRGFGTEAFF; CDR3 DNA: TGCGCTCTGGGGCGTGGTTTTGGGACTGAAGCTTTCTTT
CDR3 length: 12; D gene: NA; clone size: NA; V gene: TRBV7-9; J gene: TRBJ2-2; CDR3 protein: CASSFYSGELFF; CDR3 DNA: TGTGCCAGCAGCTTCTATTCCGGGGAGCTGTTTTTT
CDR3 length: 16; D gene: NA; clone size: NA; V gene: TRBV12-3/TRBV12-4; J gene: TRBJ2-5; CDR3 protein: CASSPHPDGTEETQYF; CDR3 DNA: TGTGCCAGCAGTCCTCACCCGGACGGTACGGAAGAGACCCAGTACTTC
CDR3 length: 14; D gene: TRBD1; clone size: few; V gene: TRBV6-6; J gene: TRBJ1-2; CDR3 protein: CASRQGQGNYGYTF; CDR3 DNA: TGTGCCAGCAGGCAAGGACAGGGGAACTATGGCTACACCTTC
CDR3 length: 16; D gene: NA; clone size: NA; V gene: TRBV6-2/TRBV6-3; J gene: TRBJ1-2; CDR3 protein: CASSLSPGRGVAGYTF; CDR3 DNA: TGTGCCAGCAGTTTATCCCCAGGCAGGGGAGTCGCCGGCTACACCTTC
CDR3 length: 15; D gene: TRBD1; clone size: many; V gene: TRBV24-1; J gene: TRBJ2-3; CDR3 protein: CATGTGAFSTDTQYF; CDR3 DNA: TGTGCCACCGGAACAGGGGCCTTTAGCACAGATACGCAGTATTTT
CDR3 length: 13; D gene: TRBD2; clone size: NA; V gene: TRBV24-1; J gene: TRBJ2-1; CDR3 protein: CATRAGGNNEQFF; CDR3 DNA: TGTGCCACCAGGGCGGGGGGGAACAATGAGCAGTTCTTC